Listed here are 28 T cell receptor beta chains from one sample, sequenced in a study of graft-versus-host responses after intestinal transplantation. Their cognate antigens are unknown. Method: immunoSEQ multiplex PCR; TCRdb's copy keeps in-frame clones and lacks some. The sample includes more than 95,000 clones, about 94% seen only once; the top ten take more than 0.15%. The sample was unstimulated CD4+ T cells sorted from spleen or lymph node cells, taken before intestinal transplant. Receptor source: a human donor who received an intestinal transplant.

This clone was seen once. The chain employs TRBV7-2 and TRBJ1-3; maybe TRBD1 (5 bases). V lost 1 base and J 4 bases, leaving 11 bases between the germline ends. Germline CDR1 SGHTA, CDR2 FQGNSA. The CDR3 length is 15 residues. Here the CDR3 DNA reads TGTGCCAGCAGCTTAGGTTCAGGGAGGGGAAACACCATATATTTT. Translating gives CASSLGSGRGNTIYF.

The V gene is TRBV30, the J gene TRBJ1-2, with 7 bases that match TRBD1. The CDR3 contains 16 residues. The ends lost 3 bases at V and 0 bases at J; junction bases unmatched: 10. CDR1 GTSNPN and CDR2 SVGIG come from the germline V gene (reference sequence). The CDR3 DNA sequence: TGTGCCTGGAGGAGACCCCCCCAGGGGGCTAACTATGGCTACACCTTC. Translating gives CAWRRPPQGANYGYTF.

The chain recombines TRBV7-2 with TRBJ1-6, with TRBD1 matching 8 bases. This CDR3 has 15 amino acids. The ends lost 3 bases at V and 4 bases at J; junction bases unmatched: 2. Germline loops: CDR1 SGHTA, CDR2 FQGNSA. The CDR3, as DNA: TGTGCCAGCAGCTTGACAGGGGTATATAATTCACCCCTCCACTTT. Amino acid sequence: CASSLTGVYNSPLHF. Based on the CDR3 plus reference TRBV7-2 and TRBJ1-6, the full variable domain is GAGVSQSPSNKVTEKGKDVELRCDPISGHTALYWYRQSLGQGLEFLIYFQGNSAPDKSGLPSDRFSAERTGGSVSTLTIQRTQQEDSAVYLCASSLTGVYNSPLHFGNGTRLTVT.

This clone showed up just a few times. V gene TRBV5-4 combines with J gene TRBJ2-7; D might be TRBD2 (5 bases). V was cut by 2 bases and J by 3 bases, with 9 bases left in between. CDR1 and CDR2 from the germline V gene are SGHNT and YYREEE (reference sequence). The CDR3 loop spans 13 amino acids. CDR3 DNA sequence: TGTGCCAGCAGCTTCGCCGGGATCTACGAGCAGTACTTC. This sequence encodes CASSFAGIYEQYF. The full variable domain, its missing parts supplied by reference TRBV5-4 and TRBJ2-7, is ETGVTQSPTHLIKTRGQQVTLRCSSQSGHNTVSWYQQALGQGPQFIFQYYREEENGRGNFPPRFSGLQFPNYSSELNVNALELDDSALYLCASSFAGIYEQYFGPGTRLTVT.

This clone was seen only once. The chain has TRBV19 and TRBJ1-5; the D gene is possibly TRBD1 (6 bases). V lost 1 base, J lost 4 bases, and 14 bases lay in between. Germline V gene sequence: CDR1 LNHDA, CDR2 SQIVND (reference sequence). The CDR3 spans 16 residues. This CDR3 reads CASSIGTGTSNQPQHF. As DNA, the CDR3 is TGTGCCAGTAGTATAGGAACAGGGACCTCGAATCAGCCCCAGCATTTT. The full variable domain, its missing parts supplied by reference TRBV19 and TRBJ1-5, is DGGITQSPKYLFRKEGQNVTLSCEQNLNHDAMYWYRQDPGQGLRLIYYSQIVNDFQKGDIAEGYSVSREKKESFPLTVTSAQKNPTAFYLCASSIGTGTSNQPQHFGDGTRLSIL.

The chain uses TRBV6-6 and TRBJ2-1; 9 positions agree with TRBD2. The CDR3 consists of 14 residues. Trimming removed 6 bases from V and 7 bases from J; junction bases left unmatched: 7. Per germline, CDR1 MNHNY and CDR2 SVGAGI (reference sequence). CDR3 DNA sequence: TGTGCCAGCAGGACTAGCGGAACTGGGAATGAGCAGTTCTTC. As protein: CASRTSGTGNEQFF.

The chain joins TRBV7-9 to TRBJ2-3, with 9 bases matching TRBD2. V lost 7 bases, J lost 6 bases, and 14 bases stayed unmatched. Germline lookup yields CDR1 SEHNR and CDR2 FQNEAQ (reference sequence). The CDR3 length is 16 residues. DNA for the CDR3: TGTGCCAGCACTCTTCAGACAGCGGGGGGTAGGGATACGCAGTATTTT. This codes for CASTLQTAGGRDTQYF.

The CDR3 DNA follows: TGTGCCAGCAGTGGGCAAGGGACTTCTAGCACAGATACGCAGTATTTT. Translated: CASSGQGTSSTDTQYF. The V call is TRBV2, the J call TRBJ2-3; D might be TRBD2 (6 bases). V lost 4 bases, J lost 0 bases, and 14 bases lay in between. Per germline, CDR1 SNHLY and CDR2 FYNNEI. The CDR3 contains 16 residues.

The V call is TRBV4-1, the J call TRBJ2-2; 8 bases map to TRBD1. The CDR3 totals 15 residues. The V and J ends lost 4 bases and 4 bases, in that order; junction bases with no gene match: 5. Germline V CDR1 and CDR2: MGHRA, YSYEKL. CDR3 DNA: TGCGCCAGCAGCCGCCAGGGGGCACTCACCGGGGAGCTGTTTTTT. Translated: CASSRQGALTGELFF.

The rearrangement joins TRBV7-9 to TRBJ2-1; TRBD2 aligns across 7 bases. The V gene's germline CDR1 is SEHNR and CDR2 FQNEAQ (reference sequence). Losses at the gene ends were 4 bases for V and 0 bases for J; bases not matched to a gene: 9. This CDR3 is built from 17 residues. In DNA, the CDR3 is TGTGCCAGCAGCTCCCGTGGCGGGAGTACCTCCTACAATGAGCAGTTCTTC. This gives the protein CASSSRGGSTSYNEQFF.

This chain uses TRBV27 with TRBJ2-3; D unclear. The V gene's germline CDR1 is MNHEY and CDR2 SMNVEV (reference sequence). This CDR3 spans 20 amino acids. V dropped 1 base and J dropped 0 bases, with 23 bases sitting between them. CDR3 nucleotides: TGTGCCAGCAGTTTATTGCGGCCAACCGTTGACGGAAGTAGCACAGATACGCAGTATTTT. It specifies CASSLLRPTVDGSSTDTQYF.

V is TRBV9 and J is TRBJ2-7; 9 bases map to TRBD1. This CDR3 has 15 amino acids. With V trimmed by 1 base and J by 5 bases, 7 bases remained unmatched. Germline-derived CDR1 and CDR2 are SGDLS and YYNGEE. The CDR3 region has the DNA TGTGCCAGCAGCGTAAAGGGACAGGGTGTCGACGAGCAGTACTTC. It encodes CASSVKGQGVDEQYF.

The rearrangement links TRBV15 to TRBJ2-7; 7 positions match TRBD2. J was trimmed by 0 bases and V by 1 base; bases with no gene match: 12. Per the germline V gene, CDR1 is LNHNV and CDR2 is YYDKDF (reference sequence). This CDR3 has 18 amino acids. The CDR3 here is CATSRVRDYLTSSYEQYF. The CDR3 DNA follows: TGTGCCACCAGCAGAGTCCGGGACTACCTAACGAGCTCCTACGAGCAGTACTTC.

This clone was counted once. V is TRBV7-9 and J is TRBJ2-2; a possible D gene is TRBD2 (5 bases). The CDR3 is made up of 18 amino acids. CDR1 is SEHNR, CDR2 FQNEAQ, per germline (reference sequence). The V gene lost 1 base and the J gene lost 6 bases, with 21 bases spanning the gap. The CDR3 DNA sequence: TGTGCCAGCAGCTTAGGGAAATCGGGGAATCAGGTTGCCGGGGAGCTGTTTTTT. Amino acid sequence: CASSLGKSGNQVAGELFF.

This rearrangement joins TRBV15 to TRBJ2-3; D might be TRBD2 (6 bases). This CDR3 is built from 16 residues. The germline gives CDR1 LNHNV, CDR2 YYDKDF (reference sequence). The ends were cut back, 3 bases at V and 3 bases at J, with 16 bases in the middle. The CDR3 DNA reads TGTGCCACCAGCAGTGCCCCGAGACTAGTAACAGATACGCAGTATTTT. Its translation is CATSSAPRLVTDTQYF.

This rearrangement joins TRBV30 to TRBJ1-1; D is uncertain. Trimming took off 0 bases at V and 1 base at J, with 3 bases between the two ends. The CDR3 covers 12 residues. Per germline, CDR1 GTSNPN and CDR2 SVGIG (reference sequence). As DNA, the CDR3 is TGTGCCTGGAGTGTCAGGAACACTGAAGCTTTCTTT. It encodes CAWSVRNTEAFF.

The chain links TRBV5-1 to TRBJ2-1; 8 bases are shared with TRBD1. V dropped 6 bases and J dropped 6; count of bases not matched to a gene: 8. Germline loops: CDR1 SGHRS, CDR2 YFSETQ. The CDR3 is made up of 14 amino acids. The CDR3 is CASTRQGPSNEQFF. In DNA, the CDR3 is TGCGCCAGCACTAGACAGGGGCCATCCAATGAGCAGTTCTTC. The full variable domain, its missing parts supplied by reference TRBV5-1 and TRBJ2-1, is KAGVTQTPRYLIKTRGQQVTLSCSPISGHRSVSWYQQTPGQGLQFLFEYFSETQRNKGNFPGRFSGRQFSNSRSEMNVSTLELGDSALYLCASTRQGPSNEQFFGPGTRLTVL.

The genes are TRBV7-2 and TRBJ2-1, with a possible D match to TRBD2 (5 bases). Germline loops: CDR1 SGHTA, CDR2 FQGNSA. The CDR3 contains 14 residues. Trimming left V 0 bases short and J 7 bases short, with 10 bases between. In DNA form, the CDR3 reads TGTGCCAGCAGCTTAGCTACTAAGCGGAATGAGCAGTTCTTC. Translating it yields CASSLATKRNEQFF.

This chain connects TRBV19 to TRBJ1-1; 7 bases are a match to TRBD1. Germline CDR1 and CDR2: LNHDA and SQIVND (reference sequence). This CDR3 has 15 residues. The trim removed 3 bases at V and 6 bases at J, leaving 10 bases unmatched. The CDR3 nucleotides are TGTGCCAGTAGTATTTGGGCCGACAGGGCGGCTGAAGCTTTCTTT. Amino acid sequence: CASSIWADRAAEAFF.

This chain links TRBV7-2 with TRBJ1-5; the match to TRBD1 covers 7 bases. Trimming cost V 5 bases and J 9 bases; bases outside gene matches: 7. This CDR3 is 13 amino acids long. Germline CDR1 and CDR2: SGHTA and FQGNSA. The CDR3 coding sequence is TGTGCCAGCAGCCCGGACAGGTCGGCGCCCCAGCATTTT. Translating gives CASSPDRSAPQHF.

To note about this clone: Its ends do not fully match the called genes, so a read error is possible. The V call is TRBV20-1, the J call TRBJ2-7; D is uncertain. This CDR3 is 11 amino acids long. Germline V gene lookup returns CDR1 DFQATT and CDR2 SNEGSKA (reference sequence). CDR3 sequence reads: CSDRPHYEQYF. CDR3 bases: TGCAGTGATAGACCCCACTACGAGCAGTACTTC.

The V call is TRBV30, the J call TRBJ1-3; the D gene is possibly TRBD1 (5 bases). With 2 bases removed from V and 0 bases from J, the gap between germline ends came to 11 bases. The germline V gene encodes CDR1 GTSNPN and CDR2 SVGIG (reference sequence). This CDR3 is built from 15 residues. In nucleotides, the CDR3 is TGTGCCTGGAGTCTGGCGGGACCCTCTGGAAACACCATATATTTT. The encoded protein is CAWSLAGPSGNTIYF.

J is TRBJ1-3 and V is TRBV10-3; D gene uncertain. This CDR3 is built from 16 residues. CDR1 is ENHRY, CDR2 SYGVKD, per germline. V gave up 4 bases and J gave up 0 bases, with 13 bases separating them. DNA of the CDR3: TGTGCCATCAGTGGAAGGGAGATGAGCTCTGGAAACACCATATATTTT. Amino acids: CAISGREMSSGNTIYF.

This chain uses TRBV9 with TRBJ1-1; 7 positions match TRBD1. The junction had 5 bases not matched to a gene; V was cut back by 5 bases and J by 1 base. CDR1 is SGDLS and CDR2 is YYNGEE in the germline V gene. The CDR3 is 14 amino acids. Here the CDR3 DNA reads TGTGCCAGCAGTCGTACAGGGGCGAACACTGAAGCTTTCTTT. Translated, it gives CASSRTGANTEAFF.

The rearrangement links TRBV4-2 to TRBJ2-7; 12 bases align to TRBD2. Unmatched junction bases numbered 1, after V lost 3 bases and J lost 4 bases. CDR3 size: 14 residues. Germline-derived CDR1 and CDR2 are LGHNA and YNFKEQ. The CDR3 sequence: CASSQTSGSYEQYF. The CDR3 DNA follows: TGTGCCAGCAGCCAGACTAGCGGGAGTTACGAGCAGTACTTC.

The chain links TRBV7-3 to TRBJ2-2; no clear D gene. Germline-derived CDR1 and CDR2 are SGHTA and FQGTGA. The CDR3 length is 13 residues. Deletions cut 2 bases from V and 8 bases from J, with 9 bases between. This CDR3 is CASSLGPSGELFF. The CDR3 DNA follows: TGTGCCAGCAGCTTAGGCCCATCTGGGGAGCTGTTTTTT.

This clone appeared once. The genes are TRBV5-1 and TRBJ2-7; TRBD2 matches at 13 bases. CDR1 is SGHRS, CDR2 YFSETQ, per germline. The CDR3 has 15 amino acids. With V trimmed by 4 bases and J by 6 bases, 7 bases remained unmatched. The CDR3: CASSEGLAGAGEQYF. The CDR3 coding sequence is TGCGCCAGCAGCGAAGGACTAGCGGGAGCGGGCGAGCAGTACTTC.

The chain links TRBV7-3 to TRBJ2-1; 13 nucleotides agree with TRBD2. V shed 6 bases and J 0 bases; nucleotides not matched to a gene: 8. CDR3 size: 18 residues. Germline CDR1 is SGHTA and CDR2 is FQGTGA. The CDR3 coding sequence is TGTGCCAGCAGTAGACTAGCGGGGGGTCAAAGCTCCTACAATGAGCAGTTCTTC. Its translation is CASSRLAGGQSSYNEQFF.